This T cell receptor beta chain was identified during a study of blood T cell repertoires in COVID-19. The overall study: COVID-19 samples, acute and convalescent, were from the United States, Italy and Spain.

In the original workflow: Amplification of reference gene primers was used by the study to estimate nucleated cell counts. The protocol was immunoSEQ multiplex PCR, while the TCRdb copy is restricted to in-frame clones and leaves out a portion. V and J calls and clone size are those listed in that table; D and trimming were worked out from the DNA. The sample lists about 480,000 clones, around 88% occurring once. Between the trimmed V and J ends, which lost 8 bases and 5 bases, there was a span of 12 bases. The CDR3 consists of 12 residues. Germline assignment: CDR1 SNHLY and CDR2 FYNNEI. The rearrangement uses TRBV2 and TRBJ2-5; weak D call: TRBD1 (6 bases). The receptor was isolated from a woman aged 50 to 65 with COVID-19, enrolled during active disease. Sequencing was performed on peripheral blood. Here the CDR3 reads CASHGGGETQYF. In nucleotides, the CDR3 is TGTGCCAGCCACGGTGGGGGCGAGACCCAGTACTTC. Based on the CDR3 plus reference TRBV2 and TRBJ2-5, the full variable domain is EPEVTQTPSHQVTQMGQEVILRCVPISNHLYFYWYRQILGQKVEFLVSFYNNEISEKSEIFDDQFSVERPDGSNFTLKIRSTKLEDSAMYFCASHGGGETQYFGPGTRLLVL.